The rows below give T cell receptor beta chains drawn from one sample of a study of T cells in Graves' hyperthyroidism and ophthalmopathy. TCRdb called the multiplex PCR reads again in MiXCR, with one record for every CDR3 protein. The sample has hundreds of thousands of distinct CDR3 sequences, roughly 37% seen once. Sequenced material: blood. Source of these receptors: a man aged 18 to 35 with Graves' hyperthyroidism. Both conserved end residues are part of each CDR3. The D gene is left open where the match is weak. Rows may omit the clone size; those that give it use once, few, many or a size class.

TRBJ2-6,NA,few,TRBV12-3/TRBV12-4,TGTGCCAGCACTGCGGGTGGGGCCAACGTCCTGACTTTC,CASTAGGANVLTF
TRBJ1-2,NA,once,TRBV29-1,TGCAGCGTTGAAGAGGCGGGAAACACCTTC,CSVEEAGNTF
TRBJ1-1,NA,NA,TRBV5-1,TGCGCCAGCAGCCAGGCCCTAGGGCCCGAAGGGGCTTTCTTT,CASSQALGPEGAFF
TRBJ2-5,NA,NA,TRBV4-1,TGCGCCAGCAGCCAAGATTGGCAGGGAAGGGAGACCCAGTACTTC,CASSQDWQGRETQYF
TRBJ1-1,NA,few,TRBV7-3,TGCGCCAGCAGCCAACAGGAGTACATGAACACTGAAGCTTTCTTT,CASSQQEYMNTEAFF
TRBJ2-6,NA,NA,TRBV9,TGTGCCAGCAGCGTAGCGGCGAACGTCCTGACTTTC,CASSVAANVLTF
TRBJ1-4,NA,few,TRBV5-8,TGTGCCAGCAGCCGCACCAGAACAGGCTACAATGAAAAACTGTTTTTT,CASSRTRTGYNEKLFF
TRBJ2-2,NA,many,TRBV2,TGTGCCAGCATGTCGGGGGATCGTCGCACCGGGGAGCTGTTTTTT,CASMSGDRRTGELFF
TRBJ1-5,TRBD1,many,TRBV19,TGTGCCAGTACCTCGGGACAGGGCAATCAGCCCCAGCATTTT,CASTSGQGNQPQHF
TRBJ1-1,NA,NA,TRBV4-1,TGCGCCAGCAGCCAAGTCCCGGGTTGGACTGAAGCTTTCTTT,CASSQVPGWTEAFF
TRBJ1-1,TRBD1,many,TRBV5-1,TGCGCCAGCAGCCAGGACAGGGGGAGCACTGAAGCTTTCTTT,CASSQDRGSTEAFF
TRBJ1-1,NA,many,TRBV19,TGTGCCAGTAGTCTTTGGACTGAAGCTTTCTTT,CASSLWTEAFF
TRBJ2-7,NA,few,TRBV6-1,TGTGCCAGCAGTGAAACGTTCAGGGTGGACGAGCAGTACTTC,CASSETFRVDEQYF
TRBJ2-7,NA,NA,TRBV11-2,TGTGCCAGCAGCGCTGGGTTCTCCTACGAGCAGTACTTC,CASSAGFSYEQYF
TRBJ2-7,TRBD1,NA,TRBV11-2,TGTGCCAGCAGCTTAGTGTGGACAGGGCAAGGGGAGCAGTACTTC,CASSLVWTGQGEQYF
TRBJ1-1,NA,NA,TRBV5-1,TGCGCCAGCAGCCCATACAGGGAGGGGAGGACTGAAGCTTTCTTT,CASSPYREGRTEAFF
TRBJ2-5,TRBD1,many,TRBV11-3,TGTGCCAGCAGCTCGCATACCGGGACAGAAGAGACCCAGTACTTC,CASSSHTGTEETQYF
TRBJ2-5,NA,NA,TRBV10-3,TGTGCCATCAGTGATACAGGGGGAGGGCAAGAGACCCAGTACTTC,CAISDTGGGQETQYF
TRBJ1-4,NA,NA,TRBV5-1,TGCGCCTGCCGCCAAGGGATTTTACCGGACGAAAAACTGTTTTTT,CACRQGILPDEKLFF
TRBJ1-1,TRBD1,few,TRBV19,TGTGCCAGTAAGGACAGGTTGAACACTGAAGCTTTCTTT,CASKDRLNTEAFF
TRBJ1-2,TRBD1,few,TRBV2,TGTGCCGGATCGCAAGGGGGCTCTGGATGGGGTGGCTACACCTTC,CAGSQGGSGWGGYTF
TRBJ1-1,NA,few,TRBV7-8,TGTGCCAGCAGCTTAGACGGCAGAACCCGATGGAACACTGAAGCTTTCTTT,CASSLDGRTRWNTEAFF
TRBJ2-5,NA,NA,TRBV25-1,TGTGCTAGAGATTTATTGGGTATAGAGACCCAGTACTTC,CARDLLGIETQYF
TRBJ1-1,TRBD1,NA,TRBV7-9,TGTGCCAGCAGGTCCGGGACAGGGGGAGCGAACACTGAAGCTTTCTTT,CASRSGTGGANTEAFF
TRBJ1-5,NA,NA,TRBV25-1,TGTGCCGCAAGCCCAGGGCAGCCCCAGCATTTT,CAASPGQPQHF
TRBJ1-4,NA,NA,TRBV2,TGTGCCAGCAGTCTTTCTTACACAGGGAGGAAACTGTTTTTT,CASSLSYTGRKLFF
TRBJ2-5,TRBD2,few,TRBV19,TGTGCCAGTAGTACCTTAGCGGGAGCGACCCAAGAGACCCAGTACTTC,CASSTLAGATQETQYF
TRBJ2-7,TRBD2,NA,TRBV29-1,TGCAACGTTGGAAAGCGGGGGACCTACGAGCAGTACTTC,CNVGKRGTYEQYF
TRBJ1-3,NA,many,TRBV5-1,TGCGCCAGCAGTTCGGAACGCTCTGGAAACACCATATATTTT,CASSSERSGNTIYF
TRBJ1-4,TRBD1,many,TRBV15,TGTGCCACCAGCAGAGGAGAGGGGACAGGGAGATATGAAAAACTGTTTTTT,CATSRGEGTGRYEKLFF
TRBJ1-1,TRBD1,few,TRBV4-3,TGCGCCAGCAGCCAAGCGGCAGGGGGAAGGACTGAAGCTTTCTTT,CASSQAAGGRTEAFF
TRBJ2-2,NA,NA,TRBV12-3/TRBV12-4,TGTGCCAGCAGTTTTGGGACTCCCGGGGAGCTGTTTTTT,CASSFGTPGELFF
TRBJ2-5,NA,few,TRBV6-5,TGTGCCAGCAGCCAGGACAGAATACAAGAGACCCAGTACTTC,CASSQDRIQETQYF
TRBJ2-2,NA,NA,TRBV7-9,TGTGCCAGCAGCTTTGTAGGCGGCTACACCGGGGAGCTGTTTTTT,CASSFVGGYTGELFF
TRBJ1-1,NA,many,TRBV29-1,TGCAGCGTTGATGGGGAATCCGGATTGAACACTGAAGCTTTCTTT,CSVDGESGLNTEAFF
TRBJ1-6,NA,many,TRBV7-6,TGTGCCAGCAGCTTATCGGGTCTGGATAATTCACCCCTCCACTTT,CASSLSGLDNSPLHF
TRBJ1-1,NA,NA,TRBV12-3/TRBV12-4,TGTGCCAGCAGTTCTCCTTCGGCCCCAGGGTCTTTCTTT,CASSSPSAPGSFF
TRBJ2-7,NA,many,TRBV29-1,TGCAGCGCCCTGGGGGCGGGAGCTTACGAGCAGTACTTC,CSALGAGAYEQYF
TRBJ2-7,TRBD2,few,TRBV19,TGTGCCACCAAGTTGGGTAGCGGGGCCCACGAGCAGTACTTC,CATKLGSGAHEQYF
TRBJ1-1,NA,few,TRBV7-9,TGTGCCAGCAGCTTCGGGGTTGTATTGAACACTGAAGCTTTCTTT,CASSFGVVLNTEAFF
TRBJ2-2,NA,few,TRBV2,TGTGCCAGCAGGCCCGGGACATCCGCCACCGGGGAGCTGTTTTTT,CASRPGTSATGELFF